This passage covers 22 T cell receptor beta chains from one sample sequenced in a study of cytomegalovirus exposure and HLA in healthy donors. The PCR made use of 60 Vbeta and 13 Jbeta primers. Measured with immunoSEQ multiplex PCR; TCRdb has only the in-frame clones, and not every one. This table holds more than 150,000 clones, 84% found once. The sequenced sample was PBMCs. The receptors shown here come from a boy between 10 and 17 years old in good health and CMV-seronegative.

This chain connects TRBV9 to TRBJ2-7; possible D gene TRBD1, 5 bases. CDR3 length equals 13 residues. Germline loops: CDR1 SGDLS, CDR2 YYNGEE. V was shortened by 0 bases and J by 5 bases, with 9 bases between the two germline ends. The CDR3 region is CASSVGSGNEQYF. Here the CDR3 DNA reads TGTGCCAGCAGCGTAGGGTCAGGGAACGAGCAGTACTTC.

This clone was recorded a few times. This chain joins TRBV5-1 and TRBJ2-2, with D tentatively TRBD2 (5 bases). The CDR3 has 16 residues. Per germline, CDR1 SGHRS and CDR2 YFSETQ. V shed 5 bases and J shed 1 base, with 15 bases lying between them. CDR3 sequence: CASSLWTGVNTGELFF. In DNA form, the CDR3 reads TGCGCCAGCAGTTTGTGGACCGGGGTGAACACCGGGGAGCTGTTTTTT. The variable domain in full, with the rest retrieved from reference TRBV5-1 and TRBJ2-2, is KAGVTQTPRYLIKTRGQQVTLSCSPISGHRSVSWYQQTPGQGLQFLFEYFSETQRNKGNFPGRFSGRQFSNSRSEMNVSTLELGDSALYLCASSLWTGVNTGELFFGEGSRLTVL.

This clone was counted a single time. CDR3 protein: CASSYPRGDRYSGANVLTF. The DNA of the CDR3 is TGCGCCAGCAGCTACCCCCGCGGGGACAGATACTCTGGGGCCAACGTCCTGACTTTC. The chain is built from TRBV5-1 and TRBJ2-6, with D possibly being TRBD1 (7 bases). V was shortened by 3 bases and J by 0 bases, with 19 bases between the two germline ends. This CDR3 region has 19 residues. In germline, CDR1 is SGHRS, CDR2 YFSETQ.

V gene TRBV2 combines with J gene TRBJ2-2; 9 nucleotides match TRBD2. Germline loops: CDR1 SNHLY, CDR2 FYNNEI. Losses at the gene ends were 8 bases for V and 7 bases for J; bases not matched to a gene: 2. This CDR3 is 12 amino acids long. CDR3 DNA sequence: TGTGCCAGCCTAGCGGGACGCGGGGAGCTGTTTTTT. Encoded protein: CASLAGRGELFF.

The gene calls are TRBV5-1 and TRBJ2-3; 11 nucleotides agree with TRBD2. V shed 5 bases, J shed 6 bases, and the junction held 8 bases outside the gene matches. This CDR3 is 15 amino acids long. CDR1 and CDR2 from the germline V gene are SGHRS and YFSETQ. The CDR3 coding sequence is TGCGCCAGCAGTATGACTAGCGGGATGGAGGATACGCAGTATTTT. It translates to CASSMTSGMEDTQYF.

The V and J genes are TRBV9 and TRBJ2-2, with TRBD1 identical over 8 bases. The CDR3 runs to 18 residues. V lost 4 bases to trimming and J lost 1 base; unmatched junction nucleotides: 12. From germline, CDR1 is SGDLS and CDR2 YYNGEE. CDR3 in amino acids: CASSTPITGGRNTGELFF. CDR3 coding DNA: TGTGCCAGCAGCACGCCAATTACAGGGGGGAGGAACACCGGGGAGCTGTTTTTT.

This clone showed up just once. J is TRBJ2-1 and V is TRBV9; possibly TRBD2 for D (7 bases). Looked up from germline, CDR1 is SGDLS and CDR2 is YYNGEE. This CDR3 has 15 residues. The V gene lost 4 bases and the J gene lost 10 bases, with 21 bases spanning the gap. The CDR3 DNA reads TGTGCCAGCAGCATCCCCGTGGGGGGGGCAGAAGAGCAGTTCTTC. Its protein product is CASSIPVGGAEEQFF.

The rearrangement joins TRBV30 to TRBJ2-5, with 7 bases identical to TRBD1. J lost 2 bases, V lost 3 bases, and 6 bases had no gene match. The CDR3 is 14 amino acids. CDR1 GTSNPN and CDR2 SVGIG come from the germline V gene (reference sequence). The CDR3 nucleotides are TGTGCCTGGAGGCCCGGGACAGTGCAAGAGACCCAGTACTTC. This encodes CAWRPGTVQETQYF.

The chain is built from TRBV28 and TRBJ2-7; TRBD1 agrees at 9 bases. Trimming removed 5 bases from V and 4 bases from J; junction bases left unmatched: 9. Germline V gene lookup returns CDR1 MDHEN and CDR2 SYDVKM. The length of the CDR3 is 15 residues. The CDR3 DNA follows: TGTGCCAGCAGTAAATTAGGGACAGGGAAATACGAGCAGTACTTC. Translating it yields CASSKLGTGKYEQYF.

The V gene is TRBV7-9, the J gene TRBJ1-1; 7 positions match TRBD1. The CDR3 has 17 amino acids. V trimming: 3 bases; J trimming: 1 base; junction bases outside the gene matches: 11. The germline gives CDR1 SEHNR, CDR2 FQNEAQ (reference sequence). This CDR3 reads CASSFHRQGRRNTEAFF. In nucleotides, the CDR3 is TGTGCCAGCAGCTTTCATAGACAGGGAAGGAGGAACACTGAAGCTTTCTTT.

This chain links TRBV2 with TRBJ1-1; TRBD1 agrees at 9 bases. The CDR3 covers 15 residues. The V segment lost 5 bases and the J segment 3 bases; nucleotides outside the gene matches: 7. Germline V lookup: CDR1 SNHLY, CDR2 FYNNEI. Written as DNA, the CDR3 is TGTGCCAGCAGTTTTACAGGGGGCGCGCACACTGAAGCTTTCTTT. This codes for CASSFTGGAHTEAFF.

The chain joins TRBV6-1 to TRBJ1-5; D is possibly TRBD1 (5 bases). Deletions cut 7 bases from V and 6 bases from J, with 19 bases between. CDR3 length: 15 amino acids. Germline V CDR1 and CDR2: MNHNS, SASEGT. The CDR3 region is CASNRDGGGSQPQHF. CDR3 in DNA: TGTGCCAGCAACCGCGACGGGGGGGGAAGTCAGCCCCAGCATTTT.

The CDR3 DNA is TGTGCCAGCAGTGAAGGAGAGGCGGATACGCAGTATTTT. Translation gives CASSEGEADTQYF. The rearrangement links TRBV6-1 to TRBJ2-3; no reliable D call. Per germline, CDR1 MNHNS and CDR2 SASEGT. This CDR3 contains 13 residues. Between the trimmed V and J ends, which lost 1 base and 6 bases, there was a span of 8 bases.

This clone has a single count. This chain connects TRBV5-6 to TRBJ2-2, with D possibly matching TRBD2 (6 bases). CDR1 SGHDT and CDR2 YYEEEE come from the germline V gene. The CDR3 length is 19 residues. V was shortened by 7 bases and J by 4 bases, with 29 bases between the two germline ends. The CDR3 loop is CASRLGWVADPAGTGELFF. DNA of the CDR3: TGTGCCAGCCGCCTAGGTTGGGTAGCGGACCCGGCAGGCACCGGGGAGCTGTTTTTT.

This chain joins TRBV18 and TRBJ1-1; D is uncertain. Trimming stripped 1 base from V and 2 bases from J, with 5 bases between. CDR1 is KGHSH and CDR2 is LQKENI in the germline V gene. This CDR3 spans 13 amino acids. The CDR3 is CASSPQTNTEAFF. As DNA, the CDR3 is TGTGCCAGCTCACCACAGACAAACACTGAAGCTTTCTTT.

The chain couples TRBV5-6 to TRBJ2-3, with 9 bases aligning to TRBD2. This CDR3 contains 17 residues. Germline CDR1 SGHDT, CDR2 YYEEEE. The trim removed 3 bases at V and 0 bases at J, leaving 8 bases unmatched. The CDR3 reads CASSSSLAGSSTDTQYF. The CDR3 nucleotides read TGTGCCAGCAGCTCCTCCCTAGCGGGGTCGAGCACAGATACGCAGTATTTT. The complete variable domain, with remaining parts taken from reference TRBV5-6 and TRBJ2-3, reads DAGVTQSPTHLIKTRGQQVTLRCSPKSGHDTVSWYQQALGQGPQFIFQYYEEEERQRGNFPDRFSGHQFPNYSSELNVNALLLGDSALYLCASSSSLAGSSTDTQYFGPGTRLTVL.

The CDR3 here is CARTRKAEVKEPQHF. Here the CDR3 DNA reads TGTGCCAGAACGCGAAAAGCAGAGGTTAAGGAGCCCCAGCATTTT. The genes are TRBV5-3 and TRBJ1-5; no clear D gene. TRBV5-3 is annotated as an ORF whose role is uncertain. CDR3 length: 15 amino acids. V gave up 6 bases and J gave up 8 bases, with 21 bases separating them.

V and J are TRBV28 and TRBJ2-4; 8 bases align to TRBD2. CDR1 is MDHEN, CDR2 SYDVKM, per germline. J lost 7 bases, V lost 3 bases, and 11 bases had no gene match. The CDR3 has 16 amino acids. The CDR3 region has the DNA TGTGCCAGCAGTTTGATCGCAGCGGGAGTGGGGAACATTCAGTACTTC. Translating gives CASSLIAAGVGNIQYF.

This clone was counted a single time. CDR3 DNA sequence: TGTGCCAGCGGGCGGGTCGCGGACACTGAAGCTTTCTTT. Translating it yields CASGRVADTEAFF. The V call is TRBV6-1, the J call TRBJ1-1; D is ambiguous. There are 13 residues in the CDR3. Trimming pared 8 bases from V and 3 bases from J, leaving 13 bases between. From germline, CDR1 is MNHNS and CDR2 SASEGT.

This chain connects TRBV28 to TRBJ2-3, with 8 bases fitting TRBD1. V shed 5 bases, J shed 2 bases, and the junction held 9 bases outside the gene matches. Germline V gene lookup returns CDR1 MDHEN and CDR2 SYDVKM. The CDR3 length is 16 residues. The CDR3 loop is CASSSRWTGNTDTQYF. CDR3 DNA: TGTGCCAGCAGTAGCCGGTGGACAGGGAACACAGATACGCAGTATTTT.

This clone has only one observation. This chain uses TRBV19 with TRBJ1-4, with D perhaps matching TRBD1 (5 bases). This CDR3 has 17 amino acids. Trimming removed 4 bases at V and 6 bases at J, with 21 bases between. CDR1 is LNHDA and CDR2 is SQIVND in the germline V gene (reference sequence). CDR3 sequence: CASSNMGRQGDHEKLFF. As DNA, the CDR3 is TGTGCCAGTAGTAATATGGGGCGGCAAGGAGATCATGAAAAACTGTTTTTT.

CDR3 sequence reads: CASSSRLAGNIYEQYF. The CDR3 DNA is TGTGCCAGCAGTTCGAGACTAGCGGGAAATATATACGAGCAGTACTTC. The chain joins TRBV27 to TRBJ2-7, with 11 bases aligning to TRBD2. CDR3 length: 16 amino acids. Per the germline V gene, CDR1 is MNHEY and CDR2 is SMNVEV (reference sequence). Unmatched junction bases numbered 9, after V lost 4 bases and J lost 4 bases.